The next 10 T cell receptor beta chains were all read from a single sample in a study of siplizumab effects on memory and regulatory T cells. It was at 37°C and for 5 to 7 days that the mixed lymphocyte reaction cells were cocultured. No antigen has been assigned to these receptors. The protocol was immunoSEQ multiplex PCR, while the TCRdb copy is restricted to in-frame clones and leaves out a portion. The table shows 9,900 or so clones, with about half occurring only once. The specimen sequenced was CFSE-low (dividing) CD4+ T cells sorted from an allogeneic mixed lymphocyte reaction. The receptors were sampled from a human donor in good health; the cells came from an allogeneic mixed lymphocyte reaction.

This sequence joins TRBV2 and TRBJ1-1; a possible D gene is TRBD1 (5 bases). This CDR3 contains 13 residues. In germline, CDR1 is SNHLY, CDR2 FYNNEI. V was clipped by 4 bases and J by 4 bases, with 10 bases between them. In nucleotides, the CDR3 is TGTGCCAGCAGTGCCGCGGGACTCACTGAAGCTTTCTTT. Protein sequence: CASSAAGLTEAFF.

This clone was recorded only once. The rearrangement joins TRBV5-6 to TRBJ2-7, with 11 bases fitting TRBD1. CDR3 length: 15 amino acids. Germline V CDR1 and CDR2: SGHDT, YYEEEE. Trimming at V came to 4 bases and at J to 9 bases, leaving 12 bases not matched to a gene. Here the CDR3 reads CASSQEPGQGVAQYF. Written as DNA, the CDR3 is TGTGCCAGCAGCCAAGAGCCGGGACAGGGGGTTGCGCAGTACTTC. Combining the CDR3 with reference TRBV5-6 and TRBJ2-7 gives the whole variable domain DAGVTQSPTHLIKTRGQQVTLRCSPKSGHDTVSWYQQALGQGPQFIFQYYEEEERQRGNFPDRFSGHQFPNYSSELNVNALLLGDSALYLCASSQEPGQGVAQYFGPGTRLTVT.

This clone showed up just a few times. The V call is TRBV18, the J call TRBJ1-1; D is ambiguous. Trimming stripped 6 bases from V and 4 bases from J, with 9 bases between. Germline V gene sequence: CDR1 KGHSH, CDR2 LQKENI. The CDR3 sequence is 12 residues long. The CDR3 loop is CASSPQATEAFF. DNA for the CDR3: TGTGCCAGCTCCCCTCAGGCCACTGAAGCTTTCTTT.

This clone has a handful of counts. The genes are TRBV6-4 and TRBJ1-1, with unresolved D. The CDR3 is 13 amino acids. Per germline, CDR1 MRHNA and CDR2 SNTAGT. V was pared by 2 bases and J by 2 bases, with 6 bases between. The CDR3 DNA sequence: TGTGCCAGCAGTGACCAGATAAACACTGAAGCTTTCTTT. Protein: CASSDQINTEAFF.

This clone is classed as medium-sized. J is TRBJ1-4 and V is TRBV9, with D tentatively TRBD1 (5 bases). V lost 4 bases and J 5 bases, leaving 15 bases between the germline ends. The germline V gene has CDR1 SGDLS and CDR2 YYNGEE. The CDR3 is 15 amino acids. The DNA for the CDR3 is TGTGCCAGCAGCCCCACGAAAGGGGCGAATGAAAAACTGTTTTTT. Residues: CASSPTKGANEKLFF.

This chain joins TRBV28 and TRBJ1-4; TRBD1 might be the D (5 bases). Germline CDR1 is MDHEN and CDR2 is SYDVKM. V was shortened by 6 bases and J by 5 bases, with 13 bases between the two germline ends. This CDR3 has 14 amino acids. The CDR3 DNA is TGTGCCAGCAGCCCCGACAGATTCAATGAAAAACTGTTTTTT. Its translation is CASSPDRFNEKLFF. Based on the CDR3 plus reference TRBV28 and TRBJ1-4, the full variable domain is DVKVTQSSRYLVKRTGEKVFLECVQDMDHENMFWYRQDPGLGLRLIYFSYDVKMKEKGDIPEGYSVSREKKERFSLILESASTNQTSMYLCASSPDRFNEKLFFGSGTQLSVL.

This clone was picked up a small number of times. J is TRBJ2-3 and V is TRBV11-3; D remains unclear. From germline, CDR1 is SGHNT and CDR2 YENEEA. Trimming removed 3 bases from V and 4 bases from J, with 5 bases in between. CDR3 length equals 12 residues. The CDR3 region is CASSFSSDTQYF. CDR3 bases: TGTGCCAGCAGCTTCTCTTCAGATACGCAGTATTTT.

In the case of this clone: One end of the junction varies from germline; a read error may be responsible. This rearrangement joins TRBV10-3 to TRBJ1-5; 7 bases are shared with TRBD1. This CDR3 is 16 amino acids long. The germline CDR1 and CDR2 sequences are ENHRY and SYGVKD. The CDR3 region has the DNA TGTGCCAGCAGTTATAGGACAGGCTCGGGCAATCAGCCCCAGCATTTT. Translated: CASSYRTGSGNQPQHF.

This clone is labeled medium-sized. The rearrangement joins TRBV19 to TRBJ2-7, with 9 positions matching TRBD1. This CDR3 has 15 amino acids. The germline gives CDR1 LNHDA, CDR2 SQIVND (reference sequence). V lost 7 bases to trimming and J lost 2 bases; unmatched junction nucleotides: 9. The CDR3 nucleotides are TGTGCCAGTAAATCCGGCGGACAGGGGACCTACGAGCAGTACTTC. Amino acid sequence: CASKSGGQGTYEQYF.

The V and J genes are TRBV18 and TRBJ2-7; 8 nucleotides align to TRBD1. The CDR3 loop spans 14 amino acids. Germline V gene data show CDR1 as KGHSH and CDR2 as LQKENI. V lost 3 bases and J lost 1; bases outside the gene matches: 2. The CDR3 DNA is TGTGCCAGCTCACCGGGACAGGATTCCTACGAGCAGTACTTC. This encodes CASSPGQDSYEQYF.